The clone carrying this TCR beta chain was recorded once. Its matching antigen is unknown. The entry originates in a study of naive and memory T cell subsets. Study-wide results and caveats: Between naive and memory subsets, TCR abundance power law exponents differed.

The germline CDR1 and CDR2 sequences are MDHEN and SYDVKM. V was cut by 6 bases and J by 0 bases, with 12 bases left in between. The length of the CDR3 is 14 residues. The beta constant-region primer was an equimolar mix of two oligonucleotides covering TRBC1 and TRBC2. One entry per CDR3 protein results from TCRdb running MiXCR on the UMI-ligation and nested PCR reads. The sample consists of about 85,000 distinct CDR3 sequences, roughly 13% of them appearing once. Alpha and beta libraries were amplified separately from the second PCR onward. The TCR comes from a human donor in good health. Sample: central memory CD4+ T cells from blood. This rearrangement joins TRBV28 to TRBJ2-7, with D unresolved. The CDR3 DNA follows: TGTGCCAGCAGCTCAGGAGCGAGCTCCTACGAGCAGTACTTC. This codes for CASSSGASSYEQYF.